This paragraph reports one T cell receptor beta chain. The entry originates in a study of siplizumab effects on memory and regulatory T cells. Assay used: immunoSEQ multiplex PCR; TCRdb lists only in-frame clones, some missing. Of about 110,000 clones listed, over 85% were seen once; the top ten hold approximately 1.2%. This CDR3 is 15 amino acids long. Germline trimming cut 0 bases from V and 7 bases from J; bases unmatched to any gene: 5. The germline V gene encodes CDR1 LGHNA and CDR2 YNFKEQ. This clonotype originated in a human donor in good health. This chain links TRBV4-2 with TRBJ2-1, with 8 bases that match TRBD2. Sequenced input: CD4+ T cells sorted from blood. As DNA, the CDR3 is TGTGCCAGCAGCCAAGAACTAGCGGTGGCGAATGAGCAGTTCTTC. This encodes CASSQELAVANEQFF.